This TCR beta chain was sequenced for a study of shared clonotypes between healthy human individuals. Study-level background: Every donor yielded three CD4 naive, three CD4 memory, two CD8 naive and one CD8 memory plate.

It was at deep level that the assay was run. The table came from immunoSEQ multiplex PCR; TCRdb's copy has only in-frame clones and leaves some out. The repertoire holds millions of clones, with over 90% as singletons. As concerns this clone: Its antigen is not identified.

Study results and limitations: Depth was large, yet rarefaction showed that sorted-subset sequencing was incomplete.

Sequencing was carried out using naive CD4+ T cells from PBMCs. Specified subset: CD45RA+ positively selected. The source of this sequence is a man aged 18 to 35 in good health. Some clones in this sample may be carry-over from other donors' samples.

The CDR3, as DNA: TGTGCCAGCAGTTCCCTTCGGGGCACAGATACGCAGTATTTT. This codes for CASSSLRGTDTQYF. The chain carries TRBV27 and TRBJ2-3; D uncertain. This CDR3 comprises 14 residues. Trimming stripped 4 bases from V and 1 base from J, with 9 bases between. CDR1 is MNHEY and CDR2 is SMNVEV in the germline V gene (reference sequence).